Listed below are T cell receptor beta chains from one sample, sequenced in a study of blood T cell repertoires in COVID-19. This table comes from immunoSEQ multiplex PCR, and its TCRdb copy is limited to in-frame clones, with some not included. The sample has tens of thousands of clones; more than 70% are singletons. The sequenced sample consisted of peripheral blood. Receptor source: a man aged 70 or older with active or convalescent COVID-19. CDR3s include the opening cysteine and the closing phenylalanine or tryptophan. D genes are given only for firm matches. The listing skips clone size in some rows; elsewhere it reads once, few, many or a size class.

J: TRBJ2-2; size: .; V: TRBV2; D: .; CDR3: CASSEQGTGELFF; DNA: TGTGCCAGCAGTGAACAGGGGACCGGGGAGCTGTTTTTT
J: TRBJ1-2; size: .; V: TRBV7-3; D: .; CDR3: CASSRASYGYTF; DNA: TGTGCCAGCAGCCGAGCCTCTTATGGCTACACCTTC
J: TRBJ2-5; size: once; V: TRBV5-1; D: .; CDR3: CASRGGGSGETQYF; DNA: TGCGCCAGCAGAGGAGGAGGGTCGGGAGAGACCCAGTACTTC
J: TRBJ1-1; size: .; V: TRBV2; D: TRBD1; CDR3: CASSEDPTGGPEAFF; DNA: TGTGCCAGCAGTGAAGATCCGACAGGGGGACCTGAAGCTTTCTTT
J: TRBJ2-1; size: once; V: TRBV21-1; D: .; CDR3: CASSSTPSGQGGNEQFF; DNA: TGTGCCAGCAGTTCCACACCTTCGGGACAGGGCGGCAATGAGCAGTTCTTC
J: TRBJ1-5; size: .; V: TRBV7-2; D: TRBD1; CDR3: CASSSPGQGGGNQPQHF; DNA: TGTGCCAGCAGCTCCCCGGGACAGGGTGGTGGCAATCAGCCCCAGCATTTT
J: TRBJ1-5; size: .; V: TRBV10-3; D: .; CDR3: CAISEAAGHNQPQHF; DNA: TGTGCCATCAGTGAGGCTGCAGGGCACAATCAGCCCCAGCATTTT
J: TRBJ2-5; size: .; V: TRBV5-4; D: .; CDR3: CATPGEQGGQETQYF; DNA: TGTGCCACCCCGGGCGAGCAGGGGGGTCAAGAGACCCAGTACTTC
J: TRBJ1-1; size: .; V: TRBV27; D: TRBD1; CDR3: CARVDRGTEAFF; DNA: TGTGCCAGGGTGGACAGGGGGACTGAAGCTTTCTTT
J: TRBJ1-2; size: once; V: TRBV5-5; D: .; CDR3: CASSLGHTMGGYTF; DNA: TGTGCCAGCAGCTTGGGACATACGATGGGTGGCTACACCTTC
J: TRBJ2-7; size: .; V: TRBV28; D: .; CDR3: CASSSGSESSYEQYF; DNA: TGTGCCAGCAGTTCAGGGTCCGAAAGCTCCTACGAGCAGTACTTC
J: TRBJ1-6; size: .; V: TRBV5-6; D: .; CDR3: CASSTPYAGNSPLHF; DNA: TGTGCCAGCAGCACCCCCTATGCGGGGAATTCACCCCTCCACTTT
J: TRBJ1-4; size: few; V: TRBV2; D: TRBD1; CDR3: CASSEAPGTESEKLFF; DNA: TGTGCCAGCAGTGAAGCCCCCGGGACAGAGAGTGAAAAACTGTTTTTT
J: TRBJ2-3; size: .; V: TRBV11-2; D: .; CDR3: CASSFSPTDTQYF; DNA: TGTGCCAGCAGCTTCTCCCCCACAGATACGCAGTATTTT
J: TRBJ2-3; size: .; V: TRBV9; D: .; CDR3: CASSTVRRRGGDTQYF; DNA: TGTGCCAGCAGCACCGTTCGCCGTAGAGGAGGGGATACGCAGTATTTT
J: TRBJ2-5; size: .; V: TRBV19; D: .; CDR3: CASSTTGRETQYF; DNA: TGTGCCAGTAGTACCACAGGGCGAGAGACCCAGTACTTC
J: TRBJ1-5; size: .; V: TRBV2; D: .; CDR3: CASSEHRSNQPQHF; DNA: TGTGCCAGCAGTGAACACAGGAGCAATCAGCCCCAGCATTTT
J: TRBJ1-6; size: .; V: TRBV6-5; D: TRBD1; CDR3: CASLGTGGTSPLHF; DNA: TGTGCCAGCTTGGGGACAGGAGGCACTTCACCCCTCCACTTT
J: TRBJ1-2; size: .; V: TRBV6-5; D: .; CDR3: CASNPQGRGGYTF; DNA: TGTGCCAGCAACCCCCAGGGGAGGGGTGGCTACACCTTC
J: TRBJ2-3; size: few; V: TRBV5-1; D: TRBD1; CDR3: CASSLYPGGTGSLDTQYF; DNA: TGCGCCAGCAGCTTGTACCCTGGCGGGACAGGGTCATTGGATACGCAGTATTTT
J: TRBJ1-3; size: .; V: TRBV5-1; D: TRBD1; CDR3: CASSFLGQGTSSGNTIYF; DNA: TGCGCCAGCAGCTTTTTGGGACAGGGGACTAGCTCTGGAAACACCATATATTTT
J: TRBJ2-2; size: .; V: TRBV9; D: .; CDR3: CASSVWGQSTGELFF; DNA: TGTGCCAGCAGCGTCTGGGGGCAGAGCACCGGGGAGCTGTTTTTT
J: TRBJ1-2; size: .; V: TRBV28; D: TRBD1; CDR3: CASTFTGDHGYTF; DNA: TGTGCCAGCACCTTCACAGGGGATCATGGCTACACCTTC
J: TRBJ1-1; size: few; V: TRBV5-1; D: .; CDR3: CASNPSGNTEAFF; DNA: TGCGCCAGCAACCCGAGCGGTAACACTGAAGCTTTCTTT
J: TRBJ1-1; size: .; V: TRBV28; D: TRBD1; CDR3: CASSLGDRVDTEAFF; DNA: TGTGCCAGCAGTTTGGGTGACAGGGTGGACACTGAAGCTTTCTTT
J: TRBJ2-1; size: .; V: TRBV9; D: TRBD2; CDR3: CASSLGTTLQEQFF; DNA: TGTGCCAGCAGCCTGGGGACTACCCTACAAGAGCAGTTCTTC
J: TRBJ2-2; size: .; V: TRBV7-3; D: .; CDR3: CASSSSTGELFF; DNA: TGTGCCAGCAGCTCCAGTACCGGGGAGCTGTTTTTT
J: TRBJ2-1; size: .; V: TRBV5-1; D: .; CDR3: CASSLVGGSYNEQFF; DNA: TGCGCCAGCAGCTTGGTTGGCGGGTCCTACAATGAGCAGTTCTTC
J: TRBJ2-2; size: .; V: TRBV3-1/TRBV3-2; D: .; CDR3: CASTQTRGRTNTGELFF; DNA: TGTGCCAGCACCCAAACAAGAGGCCGGACGAACACCGGGGAGCTGTTTTTT
J: TRBJ2-5; size: .; V: TRBV7-3; D: TRBD2; CDR3: CASSAAGQETQYF; DNA: TGTGCCAGCAGCGCAGCGGGGCAAGAGACCCAGTACTTC
J: TRBJ2-2; size: .; V: TRBV6-5; D: TRBD1; CDR3: CASGPGTAQELFF; DNA: TGTGCCAGCGGTCCCGGGACAGCACAGGAGCTGTTTTTT
J: TRBJ1-2; size: .; V: TRBV9; D: .; CDR3: CASSVDFPGIYGYTF; DNA: TGTGCCAGCAGCGTAGACTTTCCGGGGATCTATGGCTACACCTTC
J: TRBJ1-1; size: .; V: TRBV6-1; D: .; CDR3: CASSYTRDTEAFF; DNA: TGTGCCAGCAGTTATACGAGGGACACTGAAGCTTTCTTT
J: TRBJ2-1; size: .; V: TRBV2; D: TRBD2; CDR3: CASRSLLAGPNEQFF; DNA: TGTGCCAGCAGATCTTTACTAGCGGGACCCAATGAGCAGTTCTTC
J: TRBJ1-3; size: .; V: TRBV7-9; D: .; CDR3: CASSLEYQLYF; DNA: TGTGCCAGCAGCTTAGAGTATCAGTTATATTTT
J: TRBJ1-5; size: .; V: TRBV19; D: TRBD1; CDR3: CASSIPGQGNQPQHF; DNA: TGTGCCAGTAGTATACCGGGACAGGGGAATCAGCCCCAGCATTTT
J: TRBJ1-2; size: .; V: TRBV18; D: .; CDR3: CASSPVRANYGYTF; DNA: TGTGCCAGCTCACCAGTCAGGGCTAACTATGGCTACACCTTC
J: TRBJ2-1; size: few; V: TRBV6-4; D: .; CDR3: CASSDSPVHNEQFF; DNA: TGTGCCAGCAGTGACTCGCCAGTCCACAATGAGCAGTTCTTC
J: TRBJ1-3; size: .; V: TRBV7-9; D: .; CDR3: CASYQEAPFQGLGNTIYF; DNA: TGTGCCAGCTACCAAGAGGCTCCTTTTCAGGGGTTAGGAAACACCATATATTTT
J: TRBJ2-7; size: .; V: TRBV10-3; D: .; CDR3: CAISEPTGEGYEQYF; DNA: TGTGCCATCAGTGAACCGACAGGGGAGGGCTACGAGCAGTACTTC
J: TRBJ2-7; size: .; V: TRBV7-6; D: .; CDR3: CASSGGRGSDYEQYF; DNA: TGTGCCAGCAGCGGGGGGAGGGGGTCGGATTACGAGCAGTACTTC
J: TRBJ2-2; size: .; V: TRBV6-5; D: .; CDR3: CASNLEHTNTGELFF; DNA: TGTGCCAGCAACCTGGAGCATACGAACACCGGGGAGCTGTTTTTT
J: TRBJ2-5; size: .; V: TRBV3-1/TRBV3-2; D: TRBD1; CDR3: CASSQGPGQQETQYF; DNA: TGTGCCAGCAGCCAAGGACCGGGACAGCAAGAGACCCAGTACTTC